The rows below give T cell receptor beta chains drawn from one sample of a study of monozygotic twins with inflammatory bowel disease. TCRdb reanalyzed the 5' RACE reads, giving one entry per CDR3 protein sequence and no DNA. In all, the sample yields around 200,000 distinct CDR3 sequences. The sample was blood. These receptors all stem from a human donor with ulcerative colitis or Crohn's disease, or a healthy co-twin of an affected twin (not recorded which). The CDR3 runs from the conserved cysteine through the conserved F or W.

CDR3: CASSRGSLEAFF
J: TRBJ1-1
V: TRBV19

CDR3: CASTPTYRADEQFF
J: TRBJ2-1
V: TRBV19

CDR3: CASSQAGTENEKLFF
J: TRBJ1-4
V: TRBV3-1

CDR3: CASSRLVPGLAETQYF
J: TRBJ2-5
V: TRBV4-1

CDR3: CASSFTPIVVRSRYSGNTIYF
J: TRBJ1-3
V: TRBV5-1

CDR3: CASSFPGTGYYGYTF
J: TRBJ1-2
V: TRBV7-2

CDR3: CASRQNAGANEKLFF
J: TRBJ1-4
V: TRBV5-1

CDR3: CSARWASGTDTQYF
J: TRBJ2-3
V: TRBV20-1

CDR3: CASSQGLADYEQYF
J: TRBJ2-7
V: TRBV7-2

CDR3: CASSFGWATEAFF
J: TRBJ1-1
V: TRBV19

CDR3: CASSHTPESTDTQYF
J: TRBJ2-3
V: TRBV7-6

CDR3: CASSFQTGGYGYTF
J: TRBJ1-2
V: TRBV5-5

CDR3: CASSLVGAETQYF
J: TRBJ2-5
V: TRBV7-6

CDR3: CSAGGGAEAFF
J: TRBJ1-1
V: TRBV20-1

CDR3: CASSKQGASSGQPQHF
J: TRBJ1-5
V: TRBV2

CDR3: CASSNLNGNQPQHF
J: TRBJ1-5
V: TRBV2

CDR3: CASSLRSLGSYNSPLHF
J: TRBJ1-6
V: TRBV5-6

CDR3: CASSWYPNTEAFF
J: TRBJ1-1
V: TRBV14

CDR3: CASSIQGVNTEAFF
J: TRBJ1-1
V: TRBV7-9

CDR3: CSARDERQRGIQYF
J: TRBJ2-4
V: TRBV20-1

CDR3: CASSLKGSSVTFSYEQYF
J: TRBJ2-7
V: TRBV7-7

CDR3: CASSDRGLRHEQYF
J: TRBJ2-7
V: TRBV2

CDR3: CASSLAFRDGADTQYF
J: TRBJ2-3
V: TRBV5-1

CDR3: CASSLGQPTHNYGYTF
J: TRBJ1-2
V: TRBV5-1

CDR3: CASSQRGGAKADTQYF
J: TRBJ2-3
V: TRBV5-1

CDR3: CASSESRWREYEQYF
J: TRBJ2-7
V: TRBV25-1

CDR3: CASSLVGASLYNEQFF
J: TRBJ2-1
V: TRBV5-1

CDR3: CASSSPGPCYNEQFF
J: TRBJ2-1
V: TRBV7-9

CDR3: CASSSGTGPGETQYF
J: TRBJ2-5
V: TRBV7-7

CDR3: CASSPDTGYANEQFF
J: TRBJ2-1
V: TRBV5-1

CDR3: CASSSQSSTDTQYF
J: TRBJ2-3
V: TRBV19

CDR3: CASSHSRWGANTGELFF
J: TRBJ2-2
V: TRBV14

CDR3: CASSPRGERGVFEQFF
J: TRBJ2-1
V: TRBV4-1

CDR3: CASSDLAGGSVTGELFF
J: TRBJ2-2
V: TRBV5-1

CDR3: CASRGVGAGPTYEQYF
J: TRBJ2-7
V: TRBV5-1

CDR3: CASSLAGGPNEQFF
J: TRBJ2-1
V: TRBV5-1

CDR3: CASSLVTANTEAFF
J: TRBJ1-1
V: TRBV5-1

CDR3: CASSLAYRDTEAFF
J: TRBJ1-1
V: TRBV12-3/TRBV12-4

CDR3: CASRTYRDTGELFF
J: TRBJ2-2
V: TRBV12-3/TRBV12-4

CDR3: CASNQGFATEAFF
J: TRBJ1-1
V: TRBV2